This T cell receptor beta chain emerged from a study of blood T cell repertoires in COVID-19. Background on the study: Nucleic acid was either cDNA or gDNA, and it came from T cells, B-cell-depleted T cells, or PBMCs.

Profiled with immunoSEQ multiplex PCR; TCRdb holds only in-frame clones, not every one. The repertoire holds 250,000 to 300,000 clones, over 75% seen once, with roughly an eighth in the top ten. This CDR3 is 18 amino acids long. V lost 3 bases, J lost 5 bases, and 12 bases stayed unmatched. Germline V gives CDR1 MDHEN, CDR2 SYDVKM. This sequence joins TRBV28 and TRBJ2-3; 12 bases agree with TRBD2. Sequenced material: peripheral blood. The TCR originated in a woman between 55 and 75 years old with acute or convalescent COVID-19. CDR3 bases: TGTGCCAGCAGTTTGGATTATCCGGGACTAGCGGGTGAAGATACGCAGTATTTT. Translating it yields CASSLDYPGLAGEDTQYF.